Sequencing of this T cell receptor beta chain was carried out in a study of OX40 agonist ivuxolimab in advanced cancers. Produced via immunoSEQ multiplex PCR; TCRdb's table is partial and in-frame only. The sample records about 99,000 clones, about 91% being singletons. The TCR originated in an adult with an advanced solid tumor such as melanoma, head and neck, liver or kidney cancer. Sequences were derived from CD4+ or CD8+ T cells sorted from blood, sampled in a trial of the OX40 agonist ivuxolimab.

The CDR3 loop reads CASSQYLPFGVSTYEQYF. Written as DNA, the CDR3 is TGTGCCAGCAGCCAATACCTGCCGTTCGGGGTTTCAACCTACGAGCAGTACTTC. The chain uses TRBV4-2 and TRBJ2-7; D possibly corresponds to TRBD2 (5 bases). CDR1 and CDR2 (germline): LGHNA, YNFKEQ. This CDR3 contains 18 residues. V was trimmed by 2 bases and J by 2 bases, leaving 22 bases between them.